The text below deals with one T cell receptor (beta chain). The RNA input was roughly 0.45 to 1 ug, and it was reverse transcribed with random hexamers. Via MiXCR, TCRdb re-called the immunoSEQ multiplex PCR reads, giving one row per CDR3 protein. The profile shows 170,000 or so distinct CDR3 sequences, 90% to 95% of them singletons. The data are from a study of CD8 T cells in Susac syndrome. The CDR3 runs to 14 residues. Germline CDR1 KGHDR, CDR2 SFDVKD. Trimming took off 2 bases at V and 3 bases at J, with 9 bases between the two ends. V is TRBV24-1 and J is TRBJ2-5; weak D call: TRBD1 (6 bases). The sequenced sample was CD4+ T cells from PBMCs. This sequence originates from a human donor with multiple sclerosis. The CDR3: CATSDSQGKETQYF. The CDR3 DNA reads TGTGCCACCAGTGATTCCCAGGGGAAAGAGACCCAGTACTTC.